A selection of T cell receptor beta chains follows, all from one sample in a study of T cell responses to AZD1222 COVID-19 vaccine. TCRdb's table, derived via immunoSEQ multiplex PCR, lists solely in-frame clones and lacks some. The sample has about 150,000 clones, roughly 90% seen once; the top ten hold 15% to 20%. This specimen was peripheral blood, taken on day 0 of AZD1222 vaccination. All receptors come from an adult in good health. CDR3s include the opening cysteine and the closing phenylalanine or tryptophan. A D gene is named only where the DNA matches it firmly. Not every row has a clone size; where given, it reads once, few, many or a size class.

- TRBJ1-2 TRBV19 once CASSMWTDNYGYTF TGTGCCAGTAGTATGTGGACAGATAACTATGGCTACACCTTC
- TRBJ2-1 TRBV2 - CAGAGYNEQFF TGTGCCGGTGCGGGCTACAATGAGCAGTTCTTC
TRBD1 TRBJ1-5 TRBV5-6 - CASSPGGGQPQHF TGTGCCAGCAGCCCAGGGGGAGGTCAGCCCCAGCATTTT
- TRBJ2-7 TRBV5-1 - CASSLGRGGTYEQYF TGCGCCAGCAGCTTGGGTCGCGGGGGCACCTACGAGCAGTACTTC
- TRBJ1-1 TRBV12-5 - CASGPDLWKAFF TGTGCTAGTGGACCAGACCTCTGGAAAGCTTTCTTT
TRBD1 TRBJ1-6 TRBV13 - CASSHTGQGNSPLHF TGTGCCAGCAGCCACACGGGACAGGGTAACTCACCCCTCCACTTT
TRBD1 TRBJ1-6 TRBV5-5 - CASSTDQGGNSPLHF TGTGCCAGCAGCACAGACCAGGGGGGCAATTCACCCCTCCACTTT
TRBD2 TRBJ2-1 TRBV5-1 - CASTFGTSGWNEQFF TGCGCCAGCACCTTCGGGACTAGCGGGTGGAATGAGCAGTTCTTC
- TRBJ2-7 TRBV27 - CASSLSGQIYEQYF TGTGCCAGCAGTTTGTCCGGACAAATTTACGAGCAGTACTTC
- TRBJ1-1 TRBV11-2 - CASSLWMNTEAFF TGTGCCAGCAGCTTATGGATGAACACTGAAGCTTTCTTT
- TRBJ1-5 TRBV10-3 once CAISPTGSYQPQHF TGTGCCATCAGTCCAACAGGTTCTTATCAGCCCCAGCATTTT
- TRBJ2-4 TRBV5-1 - CASSLSPGTEQNIQYF TGCGCCAGCAGCTTGAGCCCCGGGACGGAGCAAAACATTCAGTACTTC
- TRBJ2-1 TRBV9 - CASSVGGGRNEQFF TGTGCCAGCAGCGTAGGAGGAGGGCGAAATGAGCAGTTCTTC
TRBD1 TRBJ1-5 TRBV24-1 - CATSGTEYQPQHF TGTGCCACCTCCGGGACAGAATATCAGCCCCAGCATTTT
TRBD1 TRBJ1-1 TRBV18 - CASSPGGTGEAFF TGTGCCAGCTCACCAGGGGGGACAGGTGAAGCTTTCTTT
TRBD2 TRBJ2-5 TRBV4-3 - CASSKTSGDEETQYF TGCGCCAGCAGCAAGACTAGCGGGGACGAAGAGACCCAGTACTTC
- TRBJ2-7 TRBV5-8 - CASRAWDPIHEQYF TGTGCCAGCAGAGCCTGGGACCCAATCCACGAGCAGTACTTC
TRBD1 TRBJ1-2 TRBV9 - CASSSGEDRGGYTF TGTGCCAGCAGCTCAGGGGAGGACAGGGGCGGCTACACCTTC